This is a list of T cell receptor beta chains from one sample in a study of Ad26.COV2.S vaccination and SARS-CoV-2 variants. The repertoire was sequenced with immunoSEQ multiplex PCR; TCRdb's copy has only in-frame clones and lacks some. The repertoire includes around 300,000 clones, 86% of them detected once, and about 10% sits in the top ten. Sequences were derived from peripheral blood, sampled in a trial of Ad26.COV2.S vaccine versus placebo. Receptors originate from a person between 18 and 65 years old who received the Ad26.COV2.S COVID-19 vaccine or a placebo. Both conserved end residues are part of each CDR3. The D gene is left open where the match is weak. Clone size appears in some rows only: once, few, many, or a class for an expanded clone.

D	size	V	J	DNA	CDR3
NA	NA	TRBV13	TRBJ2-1	TGTGCCAGCAGCGACTATCAATACGGCTATGAGCAGTTCTTC	CASSDYQYGYEQFF
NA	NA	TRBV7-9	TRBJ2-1	TGTGCCAGCAGCTTAGCGCTAGAGAACGAGCAGTTCTTC	CASSLALENEQFF
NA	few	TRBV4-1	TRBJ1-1	TGCGCCAGCAGCCCTTTTATGGCCATTTGGGACACTGAAGCTTTCTTT	CASSPFMAIWDTEAFF
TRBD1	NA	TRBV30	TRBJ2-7	TGTGCCTGGAGTAGGGCGGACAGGACCACTTCCTACGAGCAGTACTTC	CAWSRADRTTSYEQYF
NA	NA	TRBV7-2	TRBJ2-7	TGTGCCAGCAGCCCTTCTGAGTTATCCTACGAGCAGTACTTC	CASSPSELSYEQYF
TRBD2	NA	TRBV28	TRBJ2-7	TGTGCCAGCGAGACTAGCGGCTACGAGCAGTACTTC	CASETSGYEQYF
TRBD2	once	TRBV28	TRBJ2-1	TGTGCCAGCAGTCGCCCCGGGACTAGCTCCTACAATGAGCAGTTCTTC	CASSRPGTSSYNEQFF
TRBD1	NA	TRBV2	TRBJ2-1	TGTGCCAGCAGTCTTAGGGGGCGTTTCTCGTACAATGAGCAGTTCTTC	CASSLRGRFSYNEQFF
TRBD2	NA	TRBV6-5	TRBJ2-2	TGTGCCAGCAGCCCCCCGGGGGGAAACACCGGGGAGCTGTTTTTT	CASSPPGGNTGELFF
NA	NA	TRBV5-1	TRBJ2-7	TGCGCCAGCAAGGGGGAGGTTACTTCCTACGAGCAGTACTTC	CASKGEVTSYEQYF
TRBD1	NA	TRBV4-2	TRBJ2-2	TGTGCCAGCAGCCAGTACCGGGACAGGAACACCGGGGAGCTGTTTTTT	CASSQYRDRNTGELFF
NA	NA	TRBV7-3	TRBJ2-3	TGTGCCAGCAGCCCCCGAGCCGCTTCAGATACGCAGTATTTT	CASSPRAASDTQYF
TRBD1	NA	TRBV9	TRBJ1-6	TGTGCCAGCAGCTCCCACAGGGGCTATAATTCACCCCTCCACTTT	CASSSHRGYNSPLHF
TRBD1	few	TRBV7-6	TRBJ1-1	TGTGCCAGCAGCTTAAGTGACAGGGGGAGGACTGAAGAAGCTTTCTTT	CASSLSDRGRTEEAFF
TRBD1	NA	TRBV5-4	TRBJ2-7	TGTGCCAGCAGCTCGGGACAGGGGGTTTCCTACGAGCAGTACTTC	CASSSGQGVSYEQYF
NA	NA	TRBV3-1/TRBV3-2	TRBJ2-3	TGTGCCAGCAGTTATACCCCGGGGAACACAGATACGCAGTATTTT	CASSYTPGNTDTQYF
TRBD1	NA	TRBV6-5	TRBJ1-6	TGTGCCAGCAAGGTGGACAGGGGTAATTCACCCCTCCACTTT	CASKVDRGNSPLHF
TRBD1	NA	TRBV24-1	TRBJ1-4	TGTGCCACCCTTTCCGGGACAGCCGACGAAAAACTGTTTTTT	CATLSGTADEKLFF
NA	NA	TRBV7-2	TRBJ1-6	TGTGCCAGCAGACCAAGACATGGAGATTCACCCCTCCACTTT	CASRPRHGDSPLHF
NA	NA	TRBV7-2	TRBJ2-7	TGTGCCAGCAGCCGTGTTAGCTCCTACGAGCAGTACTTC	CASSRVSSYEQYF
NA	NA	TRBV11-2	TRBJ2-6	TGTGCCAGCAGCTTTGGGGGCCTATCTGGGGCCAACGTCCTGACTTTC	CASSFGGLSGANVLTF
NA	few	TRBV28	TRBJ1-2	TGTGCCAGCAGTTTCCCCGGGACCCCCCTCTATGGCTACACCTTC	CASSFPGTPLYGYTF
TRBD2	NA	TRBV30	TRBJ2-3	TGTGCCTGGAGTACCGGGACTAGCGGGAGCACAGATACGCAGTATTTT	CAWSTGTSGSTDTQYF
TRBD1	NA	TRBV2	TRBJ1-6	TGTGCCAGGAGACCCGGGACAGGGAATTCACCCCTCCACTTT	CARRPGTGNSPLHF
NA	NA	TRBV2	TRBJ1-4	TGTGCCAGCAGGGACGGACGCACTAATGAAAAACTGTTTTTT	CASRDGRTNEKLFF
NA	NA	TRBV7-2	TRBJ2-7	TGTGCCAGCAGCCCCCACCCCGGGACCGACCCCTACGAGCAGTACTTC	CASSPHPGTDPYEQYF
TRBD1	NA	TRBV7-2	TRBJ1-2	TGTGCCAGCAGCCCCCGCGGGACAGCAGGCTACACCTTC	CASSPRGTAGYTF
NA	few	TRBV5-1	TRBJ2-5	TGCGCCAGCAGCCAGCAAGAGACCCAGTACTTC	CASSQQETQYF
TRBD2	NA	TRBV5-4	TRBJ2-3	TGTGCCAGCAGTCTAGCGGGGAAGTACACAGATACGCAGTATTTT	CASSLAGKYTDTQYF
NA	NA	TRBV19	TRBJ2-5	TGTGCCAGTAGTGTGGAAGAGACCCAGTACTTC	CASSVEETQYF